The T cell receptor (beta chain) described here comes from a study of cytomegalovirus exposure and HLA in healthy donors. Germline V lookup: CDR1 ENHRY, CDR2 SYGVKD. Trimming cost V 7 bases and J 8 bases, with 14 bases left between them. The length of the CDR3 is 12 residues. Use of 60 Vbeta and 13 Jbeta primers characterized the PCR. Measured with immunoSEQ multiplex PCR; TCRdb has only the in-frame clones, and not every one. The sample has about 120,000 clones. The source material was PBMCs. This chain joins TRBV10-3 and TRBJ1-2; D remains ambiguous. This clonotype was sampled from a man between 25 and 39 years old in good health and CMV-seronegative. CDR3 protein: CAITKGGKGYTF. The CDR3 bases are TGTGCCATCACCAAAGGAGGGAAGGGCTACACCTTC.